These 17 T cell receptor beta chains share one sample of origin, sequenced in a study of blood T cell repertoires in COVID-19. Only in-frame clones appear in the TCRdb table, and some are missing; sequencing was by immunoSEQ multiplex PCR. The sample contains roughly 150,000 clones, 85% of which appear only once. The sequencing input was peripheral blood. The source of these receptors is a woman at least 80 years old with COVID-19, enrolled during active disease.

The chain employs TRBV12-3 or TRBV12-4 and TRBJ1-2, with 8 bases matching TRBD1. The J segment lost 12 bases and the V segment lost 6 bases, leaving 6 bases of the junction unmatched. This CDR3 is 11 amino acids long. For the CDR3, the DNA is TGTGCCAGCAGGGGGACAGGAGGAGACACCTTC. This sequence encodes CASRGTGGDTF.

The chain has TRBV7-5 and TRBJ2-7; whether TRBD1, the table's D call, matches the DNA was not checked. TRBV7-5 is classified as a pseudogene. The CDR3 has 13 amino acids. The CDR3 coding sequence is TGTGCCAGTAGGACAGGGCCTTCCTACGAGCAGTACTTC. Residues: CASRTGPSYEQYF.

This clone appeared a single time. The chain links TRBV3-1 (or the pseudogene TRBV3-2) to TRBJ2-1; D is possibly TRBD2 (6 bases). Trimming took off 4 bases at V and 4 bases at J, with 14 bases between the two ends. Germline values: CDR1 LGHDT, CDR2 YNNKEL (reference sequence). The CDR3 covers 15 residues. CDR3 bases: TGTGCCAGCAGCCTCGGAGGGCAGACTTACAATGAGCAGTTCTTC. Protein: CASSLGGQTYNEQFF.

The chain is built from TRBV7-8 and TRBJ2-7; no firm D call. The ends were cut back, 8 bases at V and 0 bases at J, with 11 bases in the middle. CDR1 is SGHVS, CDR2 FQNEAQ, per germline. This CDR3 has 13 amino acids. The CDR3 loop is CASGSRSSYEQYF. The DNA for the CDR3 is TGTGCCAGCGGCTCGAGGAGCTCCTACGAGCAGTACTTC.

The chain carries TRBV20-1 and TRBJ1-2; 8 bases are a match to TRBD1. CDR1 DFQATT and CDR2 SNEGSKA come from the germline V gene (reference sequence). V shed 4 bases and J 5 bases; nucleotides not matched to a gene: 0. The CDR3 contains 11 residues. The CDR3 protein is CSANRGYGYTF. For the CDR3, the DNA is TGCAGTGCTAACAGGGGGTATGGCTACACCTTC.

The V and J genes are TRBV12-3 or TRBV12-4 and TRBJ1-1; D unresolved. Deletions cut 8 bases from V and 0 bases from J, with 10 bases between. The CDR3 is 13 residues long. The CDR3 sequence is CASRRTMNTEAFF. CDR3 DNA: TGTGCCAGCCGGCGCACTATGAACACTGAAGCTTTCTTT.

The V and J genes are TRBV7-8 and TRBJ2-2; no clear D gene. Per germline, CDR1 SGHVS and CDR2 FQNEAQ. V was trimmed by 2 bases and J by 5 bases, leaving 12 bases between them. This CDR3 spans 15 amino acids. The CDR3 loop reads CASSLSSGRTGELFF. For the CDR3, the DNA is TGTGCCAGCAGCTTATCCTCGGGTCGTACCGGGGAGCTGTTTTTT.

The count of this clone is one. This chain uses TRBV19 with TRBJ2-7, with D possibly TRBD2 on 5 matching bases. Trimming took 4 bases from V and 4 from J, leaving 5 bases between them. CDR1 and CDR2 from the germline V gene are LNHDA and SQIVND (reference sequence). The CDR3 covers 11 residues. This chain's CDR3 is CASSTGYEQYF. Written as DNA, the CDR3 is TGTGCCAGTAGTACGGGGTACGAGCAGTACTTC.

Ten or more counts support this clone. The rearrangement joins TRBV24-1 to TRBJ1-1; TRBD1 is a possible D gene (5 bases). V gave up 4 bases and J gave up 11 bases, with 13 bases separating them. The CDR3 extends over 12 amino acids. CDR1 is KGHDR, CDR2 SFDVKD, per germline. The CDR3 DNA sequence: TGTGCCACCAGTGACTCCGGGGGGGTCGCTTTCTTT. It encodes CATSDSGGVAFF.

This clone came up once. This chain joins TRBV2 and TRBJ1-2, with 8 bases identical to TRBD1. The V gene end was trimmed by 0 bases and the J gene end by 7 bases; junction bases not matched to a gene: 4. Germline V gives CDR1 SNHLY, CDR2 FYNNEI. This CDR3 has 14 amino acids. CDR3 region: CASSEAGGTGGYTF. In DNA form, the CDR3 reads TGTGCCAGCAGTGAAGCGGGGGGGACAGGTGGCTACACCTTC.

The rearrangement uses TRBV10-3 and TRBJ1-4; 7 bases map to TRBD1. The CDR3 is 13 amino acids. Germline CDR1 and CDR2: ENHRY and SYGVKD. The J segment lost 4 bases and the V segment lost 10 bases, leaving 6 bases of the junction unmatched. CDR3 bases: TGTGCCACGGGACAGCGGATTAATGAAAAACTGTTTTTT. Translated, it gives CATGQRINEKLFF.

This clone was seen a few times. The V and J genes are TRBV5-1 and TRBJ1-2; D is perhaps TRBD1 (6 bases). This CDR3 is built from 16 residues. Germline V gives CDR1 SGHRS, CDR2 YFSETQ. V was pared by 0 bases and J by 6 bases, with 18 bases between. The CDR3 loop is CASSLDLSGARNGYTF. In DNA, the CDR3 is TGCGCCAGCAGCTTGGACTTATCAGGGGCGAGGAATGGCTACACCTTC. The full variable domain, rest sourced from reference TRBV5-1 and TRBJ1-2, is KAGVTQTPRYLIKTRGQQVTLSCSPISGHRSVSWYQQTPGQGLQFLFEYFSETQRNKGNFPGRFSGRQFSNSRSEMNVSTLELGDSALYLCASSLDLSGARNGYTFGSGTRLTVV.

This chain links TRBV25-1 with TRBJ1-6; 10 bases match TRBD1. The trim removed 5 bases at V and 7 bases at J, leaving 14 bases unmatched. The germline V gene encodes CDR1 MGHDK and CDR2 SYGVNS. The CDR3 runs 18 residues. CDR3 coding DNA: TGTGCCAGCAGTCCCGTCGGCCCTCGGGGACAGGGGAATTCACCCCTCCACTTT. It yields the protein CASSPVGPRGQGNSPLHF. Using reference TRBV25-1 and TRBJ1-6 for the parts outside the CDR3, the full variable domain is EADIYQTPRYLVIGTGKKITLECSQTMGHDKMYWYQQDPGMELHLIHYSYGVNSTEKGDLSSESTVSRIRTEHFPLTLESARPSHTSQYLCASSPVGPRGQGNSPLHFGNGTRLTVT.

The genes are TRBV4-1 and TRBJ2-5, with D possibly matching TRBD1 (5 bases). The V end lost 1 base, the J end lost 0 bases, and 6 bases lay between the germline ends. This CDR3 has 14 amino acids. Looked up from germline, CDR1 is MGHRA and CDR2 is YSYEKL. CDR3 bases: TGCGCCAGCAGCCAAGTCAGGGACCAAGAGACCCAGTACTTC. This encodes CASSQVRDQETQYF.

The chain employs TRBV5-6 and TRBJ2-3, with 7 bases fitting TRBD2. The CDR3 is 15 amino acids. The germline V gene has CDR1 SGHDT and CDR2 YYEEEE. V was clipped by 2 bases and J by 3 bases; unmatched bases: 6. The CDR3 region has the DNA TGTGCCAGCAGCTTCCCGACTAGCTTTACAGATACGCAGTATTTT. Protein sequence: CASSFPTSFTDTQYF. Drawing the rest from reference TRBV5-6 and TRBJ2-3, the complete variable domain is DAGVTQSPTHLIKTRGQQVTLRCSPKSGHDTVSWYQQALGQGPQFIFQYYEEEERQRGNFPDRFSGHQFPNYSSELNVNALLLGDSALYLCASSFPTSFTDTQYFGPGTRLTVL.

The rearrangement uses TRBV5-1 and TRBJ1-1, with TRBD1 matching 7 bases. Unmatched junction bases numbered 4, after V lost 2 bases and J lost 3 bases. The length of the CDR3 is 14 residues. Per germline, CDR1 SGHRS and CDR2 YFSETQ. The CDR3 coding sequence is TGCGCCAGCAGCTTTCATACAGGGGACACTGAAGCTTTCTTT. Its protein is CASSFHTGDTEAFF.

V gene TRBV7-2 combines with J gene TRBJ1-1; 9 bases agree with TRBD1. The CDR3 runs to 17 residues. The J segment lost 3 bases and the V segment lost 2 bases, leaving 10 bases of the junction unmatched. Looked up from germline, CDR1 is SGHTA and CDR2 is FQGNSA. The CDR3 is CASSLRTGENLYTEAFF. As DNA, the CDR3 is TGTGCCAGCAGCTTAAGGACAGGGGAAAATTTATACACTGAAGCTTTCTTT.